Sequencing of this TCR beta chain was carried out in a study of T cells in Graves' hyperthyroidism and ophthalmopathy. Study at large: Peripheral blood sampling occurred at initial diagnosis, before any treatment.

Germline trimming cut 2 bases from V and 10 bases from J; bases unmatched to any gene: 5. This CDR3 region has 12 residues. Germline CDR1 reads SQVTM; CDR2 reads ANQGSEA. Study-wide results and caveats: Onset of ophthalmopathy came a median roughly 6.4 months after the model predicted it. Most expanded thyroid clonotypes above 0.001 also appeared in blood.

Turning to this clonotype: Its specificity is not known.

Amplification targeted TCR beta CDR3 regions from RNA transcripts. Initially, a first-round RT-PCR of the TCR CDR3 employed the HTBI primer set. Via MiXCR, TCRdb re-called the multiplex PCR reads, giving one row per CDR3 protein. The sample has about 350,000 distinct CDR3 sequences; roughly 15% are singletons. This chain joins TRBV29-1 and TRBJ1-1, with 9 bases identical to TRBD1. The sequence was collected from a woman aged 55-69 years with Graves' ophthalmopathy. Specimen: blood. The CDR3 region is CSVERTGATAFF. In nucleotides, the CDR3 is TGCAGCGTTGAAAGGACAGGGGCGACAGCTTTCTTT.